This T cell receptor (beta chain) was sequenced in a study of beta chain features in type 1 diabetes. Findings of the study overall: Patients with type 1 diabetes carried fewer insertions and had more deletions at their VDJ junctions. The study found moderately but significantly shorter TCRB CDR3s in all four CD4+ subsets of Type 1 diabetes patients. Any HLA effect on TCRB rearrangement was left unresolved by small sub-analyses.

V was pared by 3 bases and J by 7 bases, with 5 bases between. CDR3 length: 10 amino acids. In germline, CDR1 is DFQATT, CDR2 SNEGSKA (reference sequence). Sorting gave populations that all exceeded 98% purity. Only a few counts were recorded for this clone. The antigen is unknown. TCRB transcripts that were expressed got sequenced, as all of the isolated RNA had been reverse transcribed. Clones were read by immunoSEQ multiplex PCR, and TCRdb kept only the in-frame ones, dropping some. The top ten hold less than 3% of the sample, which has about 120,000 clones, about 16% seen once. The source of this sequence is a man aged 25 to 45 with type 1 diabetes. Source material: central memory CD4+ T cells from blood. The chain employs TRBV20-1 and TRBJ2-3; D remains ambiguous. CDR3 region: CSASTHTQYF. The CDR3 DNA sequence: TGCAGTGCTAGTACCCATACGCAGTATTTT.